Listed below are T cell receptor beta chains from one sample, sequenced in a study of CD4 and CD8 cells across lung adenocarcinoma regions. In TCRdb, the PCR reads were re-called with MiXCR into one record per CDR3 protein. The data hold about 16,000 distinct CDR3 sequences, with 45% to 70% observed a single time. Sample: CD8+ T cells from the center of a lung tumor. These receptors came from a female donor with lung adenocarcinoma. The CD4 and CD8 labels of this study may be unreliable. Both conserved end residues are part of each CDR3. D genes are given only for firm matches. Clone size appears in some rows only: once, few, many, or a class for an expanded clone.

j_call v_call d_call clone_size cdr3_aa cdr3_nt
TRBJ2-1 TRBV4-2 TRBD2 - CASSQRAGGDEQFF TGTGCCAGCAGCCAACGAGCGGGAGGGGATGAGCAGTTCTTC
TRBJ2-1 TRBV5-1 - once CASSSELSGTGQFF TGCGCCAGCAGTTCCGAACTTTCCGGGACGGGGCAGTTCTTC
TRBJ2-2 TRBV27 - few CASSLWLARGGELFF TGTGCCAGCAGTTTATGGCTAGCACGGGGCGGGGAGCTGTTTTTT
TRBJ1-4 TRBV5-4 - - CASSPIGSEKLFF TGTGCCAGCAGCCCAATCGGGAGTGAAAAACTGTTTTTT
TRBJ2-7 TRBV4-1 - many CASSQVLVGSRNEQYF TGCGCCAGCAGCCAAGTATTAGTCGGATCTCGCAACGAGCAGTACTTC
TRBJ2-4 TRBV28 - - CASSLFGSGITKNIQYF TGTGCCAGCAGTTTATTCGGGTCAGGTATTACCAAAAACATTCAGTACTTC
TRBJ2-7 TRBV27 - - CASSFGEPGRYEQYF TGTGCCAGCAGTTTTGGGGAGCCGGGACGCTACGAGCAGTACTTC
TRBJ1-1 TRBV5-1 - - CASSLSGGMNTEAFF TGCGCCAGCAGCTTGTCAGGTGGGATGAACACTGAAGCTTTCTTT
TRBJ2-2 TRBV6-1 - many CASSSEGGLLRELFF TGTGCCAGCTCCTCGGAGGGGGGCCTCCTCCGGGAGCTGTTTTTT
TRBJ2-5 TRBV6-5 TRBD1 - CASSYNGATGGRETQYF TGTGCCAGCAGTTACAACGGCGCGACAGGGGGCCGGGAGACCCAGTACTTC
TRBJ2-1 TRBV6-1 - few CASSPWAGSSYNEQFF TGTGCCAGCAGCCCCTGGGCGGGGTCTTCCTACAATGAGCAGTTCTTC
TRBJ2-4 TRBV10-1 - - CASTGQRATNTQYF TGCGCCAGCACGGGGCAGCGAGCCACAAACACTCAGTATTTC
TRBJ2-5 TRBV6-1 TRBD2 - CASGGSGDRNPDTQYF TGTGCCAGCGGGGGTAGCGGGGACCGAAACCCAGATACCCAGTACTTC
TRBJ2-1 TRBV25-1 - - CASSEYQDEQFF TGTGCCAGCAGTGAATATCAGGACGAGCAGTTCTTC
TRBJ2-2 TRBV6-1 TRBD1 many CASSRRDRTGELFF TGTGCCAGCAGCCGCCGGGACAGGACCGGGGAGCTGTTTTTT
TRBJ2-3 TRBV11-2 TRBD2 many CASSFYGLDSTDTQYF TGTGCCAGCAGCTTCTACGGACTAGACAGCACAGATACGCAGTATTTT
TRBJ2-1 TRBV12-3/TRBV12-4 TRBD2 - CASSVAWAGGGGDNEQFF TGTGCCAGCAGTGTGGCGTGGGCGGGCGGGGGGGGCGACAATGAGCAGTTCTTC
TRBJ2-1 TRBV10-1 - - CASSGELYNEQFF TGCGCCAGCAGCGGGGAGCTCTACAATGAGCAGTTCTTC